A single sample gave rise to the 26 T cell receptor beta chains below, sequenced in a study of T cell clones after liver transplantation. Produced via immunoSEQ multiplex PCR; TCRdb's table is partial and in-frame only. This sample yields roughly 23,000 clones, of which around 93% are seen a single time; roughly 25% belongs to the top ten. Material: CD8+ T cells from blood, obtained less than 26 months after liver transplant. These receptors were collected from a human patient who received a liver transplant. Certain T cells may be donor cells from the graft.

Remarks on this clone: The sample has other DNA sequences that encode this CDR3 too. The chain recombines TRBV5-1 with TRBJ2-5; D unclear. The germline gives CDR1 SGHRS, CDR2 YFSETQ. With 0 bases removed from V and 0 bases from J, the gap between germline ends came to 9 bases. This CDR3 spans 15 amino acids. The CDR3 coding sequence is TGCGCCAGCAGCTTGGGCTCACCGTACCAAGAGACCCAGTACTTC. It codes for CASSLGSPYQETQYF.

The chain is built from TRBV28 and TRBJ2-7; D uncertain. Germline loops: CDR1 MDHEN, CDR2 SYDVKM. The CDR3 runs to 11 residues. Trimming took 3 bases from V and 7 from J, leaving 7 bases between them. The CDR3 protein is CASSFLGEQYF. CDR3 coding DNA: TGTGCCAGCAGTTTTTTGGGGGAGCAGTACTTC.

The CDR3 loop is CATSRTSGTGLHEKLFF. In DNA, the CDR3 is TGTGCCACCAGCAGAACCTCAGGGACAGGGTTGCATGAAAAACTGTTTTTT. The V and J genes are TRBV15 and TRBJ1-4, with 9 bases lining up with TRBD1. CDR1 and CDR2 (germline): LNHNV, YYDKDF (reference sequence). Trimming cost V 2 bases and J 6 bases; bases outside gene matches: 10. The CDR3 is 17 residues long.

This clone was recorded only once. The V gene is TRBV19, the J gene TRBJ2-1; the match to TRBD2 covers 10 bases. J lost 15 bases, V lost 9 bases, and 5 bases had no gene match. The CDR3 spans 10 residues. CDR1 is LNHDA, CDR2 SQIVND, per germline (reference sequence). This chain's CDR3 is CASQSGRVFF. DNA for the CDR3: TGTGCCAGCCAAAGCGGGAGGGTGTTCTTC.

The V and J genes are TRBV2 and TRBJ2-5; D possibly corresponds to TRBD2 (5 bases). Trimming removed 7 bases from V and 5 bases from J, with 17 bases in between. Per the germline V gene, CDR1 is SNHLY and CDR2 is FYNNEI. CDR3 length: 14 amino acids. CDR3 region: CASIPDSLGETQYF. DNA of the CDR3: TGTGCCAGCATCCCGGACTCACTCGGTGAGACCCAGTACTTC.

This clone was detected once. The chain carries TRBV11-3 and TRBJ2-2, with 7 bases identical to TRBD1. With 4 bases clipped from V and 6 bases from J, the junction kept 2 bases outside the gene matches. Germline V lookup: CDR1 SGHNT, CDR2 YENEEA. The CDR3 consists of 13 residues. The DNA of the CDR3 is TGTGCCAGCAGCTCGGGGACAGCCGGGGAGCTGTTTTTT. This codes for CASSSGTAGELFF.

The chain couples TRBV5-4 to TRBJ2-7, with 8 bases identical to TRBD2. The CDR3 consists of 16 residues. The V and J ends lost 1 base and 7 bases, in that order; junction bases with no gene match: 13. The germline V gene encodes CDR1 SGHNT and CDR2 YYREEE (reference sequence). The CDR3 spells CASSLSISGVTGEQYF. The CDR3, as DNA: TGTGCCAGCAGCTTGTCAATTAGCGGGGTGACGGGTGAGCAGTACTTC.

The chain is built from TRBV19 and TRBJ2-7, with 9 bases aligning to TRBD1. The CDR3 spans 18 residues. V trimming: 4 bases; J trimming: 7 bases; junction bases outside the gene matches: 20. The germline V gene has CDR1 LNHDA and CDR2 SQIVND (reference sequence). DNA of the CDR3: TGTGCCAGTAGTACCAGACAGGGGGAAAACCCCCCCAAGGGGGAGCAGTACTTC. Its protein product is CASSTRQGENPPKGEQYF. Full variable domain (rest looked up from reference TRBV19 and TRBJ2-7): DGGITQSPKYLFRKEGQNVTLSCEQNLNHDAMYWYRQDPGQGLRLIYYSQIVNDFQKGDIAEGYSVSREKKESFPLTVTSAQKNPTAFYLCASSTRQGENPPKGEQYFGPGTRLTVT.

Comment on this clone: Additional DNA sequences in this sample encode the identical CDR3. This chain uses TRBV27 with TRBJ2-3; TRBD2 is a possible D gene (5 bases). Germline V gene sequence: CDR1 MNHEY, CDR2 SMNVEV (reference sequence). CDR3 length equals 12 residues. The germline V and J ends were trimmed by 3 bases and 6 bases, with 7 bases remaining between them. CDR3 bases: TGTGCCAGCAGTTTCACGGGGGATACGCAGTATTTT. Translating gives CASSFTGDTQYF.

This clone is medium-sized by share. V usage is TRBV4-3 and J usage is TRBJ2-2; the D gene could be TRBD1 or TRBD2 (5 bases each). The CDR3 is made up of 15 amino acids. Germline lookup yields CDR1 LGHNA and CDR2 YSLEER. V shed 8 bases and J shed 4 bases, with 17 bases lying between them. CDR3: CASRLARDPTGELFF. The CDR3 region has the DNA TGCGCCAGCCGGCTAGCTAGGGACCCCACCGGGGAGCTGTTTTTT.

This sequence joins TRBV11-2 and TRBJ2-5; D unresolved. The CDR3 contains 14 residues. The germline gives CDR1 SGHAT, CDR2 FQNNGV. The germline V and J ends were trimmed by 5 bases and 4 bases, with 14 bases remaining between them. For the CDR3, the DNA is TGTGCCAGCAGCCCCAAAAGGGCGGCAGAGACCCAGTACTTC. Translation gives CASSPKRAAETQYF. Supplemented by reference TRBV11-2 and TRBJ2-5, the full variable domain reads EAGVAQSPRYKIIEKRQSVAFWCNPISGHATLYWYQQILGQGPKLLIQFQNNGVVDDSQLPKDRFSAERLKGVDSTLKIQPAKLEDSAVYLCASSPKRAAETQYFGPGTRLLVL.

J is TRBJ2-3 and V is TRBV15; 10 bases agree with TRBD1. Germline CDR1 reads LNHNV; CDR2 reads YYDKDF (reference sequence). The CDR3 totals 16 residues. V lost 1 base to trimming and J lost 1 base; unmatched junction nucleotides: 2. CDR3 amino acids: CATSRVGTGGTDTQYF. In nucleotides, the CDR3 is TGTGCCACCAGCAGAGTCGGGACAGGGGGCACAGATACGCAGTATTTT.

This chain connects TRBV28 to TRBJ1-3; 7 nucleotides line up with TRBD1. Germline V gives CDR1 MDHEN, CDR2 SYDVKM. The length of the CDR3 is 18 residues. V dropped 4 bases and J dropped 0; count of bases not matched to a gene: 12. This chain's CDR3 is CASSSDAPTGSSGNTIYF. Written as DNA, the CDR3 is TGTGCCAGCAGTTCCGATGCACCGACAGGGTCCTCTGGAAACACCATATATTTT.

The chain uses TRBV7-9 and TRBJ1-2; 7 bases agree with TRBD1. CDR1 SEHNR and CDR2 FQNEAQ come from the germline V gene (reference sequence). Trimming removed 1 base from V and 5 bases from J; junction bases left unmatched: 7. The CDR3 spans 15 residues. The DNA of the CDR3 is TGTGCCAGCAGCTTAGGACAGGGCCTGGGGTATGGCTACACCTTC. Translated, it gives CASSLGQGLGYGYTF.

This rearrangement joins TRBV9 to TRBJ2-3, with D unresolved. The CDR3 totals 16 residues. V shed 3 bases and J shed 1 base, with 15 bases lying between them. Germline assignment: CDR1 SGDLS and CDR2 YYNGEE. CDR3 amino acids: CASSAIGFSGTDTQYF. CDR3 DNA sequence: TGTGCCAGCAGCGCAATTGGATTCTCAGGCACAGATACGCAGTATTTT.

The chain recombines TRBV4-1 with TRBJ2-7; TRBD2 agrees at 7 bases. Trimming took 2 bases from V and 1 from J; bases not matched to a gene: 8. This CDR3 has 16 residues. From germline, CDR1 is MGHRA and CDR2 YSYEKL. The CDR3 loop is CASSQNPSGKSYEQYF. The CDR3 DNA follows: TGCGCCAGCAGCCAAAACCCTAGCGGAAAATCCTACGAGCAGTACTTC.

This sequence joins TRBV5-4 and TRBJ2-5, with D perhaps matching TRBD2 (6 bases). The germline V gene encodes CDR1 SGHNT and CDR2 YYREEE (reference sequence). Trimming took 4 bases from V and 2 from J, leaving 21 bases between them. This CDR3 comprises 17 residues. The CDR3 region has the DNA TGTGCCAGCAGCCTCTGGGCGCGGGGATCCTTACAAGAGACCCAGTACTTC. Translating it yields CASSLWARGSLQETQYF.

The genes are TRBV6-1 and TRBJ2-7; D remains unclear. Trimming stripped 3 bases from V and 2 bases from J, with 2 bases between. Germline values: CDR1 MNHNS, CDR2 SASEGT. The CDR3 has 11 residues. Here the CDR3 reads CASSDAYEQYF. The CDR3 DNA follows: TGTGCCAGCAGTGACGCCTACGAGCAGTACTTC.

The CDR3 DNA sequence: TGTGCCTGGAGTGATGGGGCGGGAGCCTACGAGCAGTACTTC. Translating gives CAWSDGAGAYEQYF. The rearrangement joins TRBV30 to TRBJ2-7, with TRBD2 matching 7 bases. Trimming cost V 1 base and J 2 bases; bases outside gene matches: 5. The CDR3 is 14 amino acids. Per the germline V gene, CDR1 is GTSNPN and CDR2 is SVGIG (reference sequence).

This clone was seen a few times. This rearrangement joins TRBV7-9 to TRBJ1-2, with a weak D call TRBD1 (6 bases). CDR1 SEHNR and CDR2 FQNEAQ come from the germline V gene (reference sequence). This CDR3 is 14 amino acids long. V shed 5 bases and J shed 4 bases, with 14 bases lying between them. CDR3 protein: CASSLQGDFYGYTF. In nucleotides, the CDR3 is TGTGCCAGCAGCCTACAGGGAGACTTCTATGGCTACACCTTC.

V and J are TRBV6-1 and TRBJ1-1; no definite D call. CDR3 size: 10 residues. V dropped 4 bases and J dropped 9 bases, with 6 bases sitting between them. From germline, CDR1 is MNHNS and CDR2 SASEGT. The chain's CDR3 is CASSAKKAFF. CDR3 bases: TGTGCCAGCAGTGCTAAAAAAGCTTTCTTT.

The rearrangement uses TRBV13 and TRBJ2-7; 9 bases agree with TRBD1. V lost 5 bases to trimming and J lost 3 bases; unmatched junction nucleotides: 8. The CDR3 runs 15 residues. The germline gives CDR1 PRHDT, CDR2 FYEKMQ (reference sequence). CDR3 amino acids: CASSLTGGQGYEQYF. The CDR3 bases are TGTGCCAGCAGCCTCACCGGGGGACAGGGCTACGAGCAGTACTTC.

The chain joins TRBV28 to TRBJ1-5; TRBD1 might be the D (5 bases). Trimming pared 2 bases from V and 7 bases from J, leaving 18 bases between. This CDR3 has 16 amino acids. Per germline, CDR1 MDHEN and CDR2 SYDVKM. The CDR3 coding sequence is TGTGCCAGCAGTTTAGGGGTTTTGGGAGGGGACCAGCCCCAGCATTTT. Its protein product is CASSLGVLGGDQPQHF.

This clone was seen only once. CDR3 coding DNA: TGTGCCAGCAGTGAATTTAAGGTCATGGGGTCCCATGACATTCAGTACTTC. Protein sequence: CASSEFKVMGSHDIQYF. The V call is TRBV2, the J call TRBJ2-4, with D hard to call. Trimming stripped 2 bases from V and 8 bases from J, with 22 bases between. In germline, CDR1 is SNHLY, CDR2 FYNNEI. The CDR3 consists of 17 residues.

V usage is TRBV7-9 and J usage is TRBJ2-3; 12 positions match TRBD2. CDR3 length: 17 amino acids. V lost 1 base, J lost 0 bases, and 2 bases stayed unmatched. Germline V gives CDR1 SEHNR, CDR2 FQNEAQ (reference sequence). The CDR3 DNA sequence: TGTGCCAGCAGCTTAGGACTAGCGGGAGTGAGCACAGATACGCAGTATTTT. Its translation: CASSLGLAGVSTDTQYF. The full variable domain, in which reference TRBV7-9 and TRBJ2-3 provide the parts outside the CDR3, is DTGVSQNPRHKITKRGQNVTFRCDPISEHNRLYWYRQTLGQGPEFLTYFQNEAQLEKSRLLSDRFSAERPKGSFSTLEIQRTEQGDSAMYLCASSLGLAGVSTDTQYFGPGTRLTVL.

V gene TRBV18 combines with J gene TRBJ2-7, with TRBD2 as a possible D gene (5 bases). Trimming removed 2 bases at V and 7 bases at J, with 12 bases between. Germline values: CDR1 KGHSH, CDR2 LQKENI. The CDR3 consists of 13 residues. This chain's CDR3 is CASSPVDLTEQYF. The DNA for the CDR3 is TGTGCCAGCTCACCAGTGGACTTGACGGAGCAGTACTTC.